The rows below give T cell receptor beta chains drawn from one sample of a study of cytomegalovirus exposure and HLA in healthy donors. Measured with immunoSEQ multiplex PCR; TCRdb has only the in-frame clones, and not every one. The sample records about 120,000 clones, more than 70% being singletons. Sequencing was done on a sample of PBMCs. Receptors were obtained from a man aged 18 to 30 in good health and CMV-seronegative. Each CDR3 is given with its conserved first and last residue. D genes are given only for firm matches.

CDR3 length: 15; J gene: TRBJ2-7; D gene: TRBD1; V gene: TRBV18; CDR3 protein: CASSPRDRGPYEQYF; CDR3 DNA: TGTGCCAGCTCACCACGGGACAGGGGGCCCTACGAGCAGTACTTC
CDR3 length: 15; J gene: TRBJ1-1; D gene: .; V gene: TRBV28; CDR3 protein: CASSSTGFMNTEAFF; CDR3 DNA: TGTGCCAGCAGTTCCACAGGGTTCATGAACACTGAAGCTTTCTTT
CDR3 length: 14; J gene: TRBJ1-1; D gene: TRBD1; V gene: TRBV28; CDR3 protein: CASSSDREVPEAFF; CDR3 DNA: TGTGCCAGCAGTTCTGACAGGGAAGTCCCTGAAGCTTTCTTT
CDR3 length: 15; J gene: TRBJ1-1; D gene: .; V gene: TRBV28; CDR3 protein: CASSLREVIFTEAFF; CDR3 DNA: TGTGCCAGCAGCCTAAGAGAGGTAATATTTACTGAAGCTTTCTTT
CDR3 length: 14; J gene: TRBJ2-1; D gene: .; V gene: TRBV30; CDR3 protein: CAWSRPGQPNEQFF; CDR3 DNA: TGTGCCTGGAGTAGACCTGGACAGCCCAATGAGCAGTTCTTC
CDR3 length: 15; J gene: TRBJ1-2; D gene: .; V gene: TRBV6-5; CDR3 protein: CASSYFGVPGDGYTF; CDR3 DNA: TGTGCCAGCAGTTACTTTGGGGTGCCGGGGGATGGCTACACCTTC
CDR3 length: 12; J gene: TRBJ1-2; D gene: .; V gene: TRBV5-4; CDR3 protein: CASSLVTGGYTF; CDR3 DNA: TGTGCCAGCAGCTTAGTAACAGGGGGCTACACCTTC
CDR3 length: 15; J gene: TRBJ1-2; D gene: TRBD1; V gene: TRBV5-1; CDR3 protein: CASSLGTGTNYGYTF; CDR3 DNA: TGCGCCAGCAGCTTGGGGACAGGGACTAACTATGGCTACACCTTC
CDR3 length: 11; J gene: TRBJ1-2; D gene: .; V gene: TRBV28; CDR3 protein: CALDTSYGYTF; CDR3 DNA: TGTGCCCTTGACACCTCCTATGGCTACACCTTC
CDR3 length: 14; J gene: TRBJ1-4; D gene: TRBD1; V gene: TRBV5-1; CDR3 protein: CASSSGQGGEKLFF; CDR3 DNA: TGCGCCAGCAGCTCGGGACAGGGAGGTGAAAAACTGTTTTTT
CDR3 length: 15; J gene: TRBJ1-5; D gene: TRBD1; V gene: TRBV6-1; CDR3 protein: CASSAGQGRNQPQHF; CDR3 DNA: TGTGCCAGCAGTGCCGGACAGGGCCGCAATCAGCCCCAGCATTTT